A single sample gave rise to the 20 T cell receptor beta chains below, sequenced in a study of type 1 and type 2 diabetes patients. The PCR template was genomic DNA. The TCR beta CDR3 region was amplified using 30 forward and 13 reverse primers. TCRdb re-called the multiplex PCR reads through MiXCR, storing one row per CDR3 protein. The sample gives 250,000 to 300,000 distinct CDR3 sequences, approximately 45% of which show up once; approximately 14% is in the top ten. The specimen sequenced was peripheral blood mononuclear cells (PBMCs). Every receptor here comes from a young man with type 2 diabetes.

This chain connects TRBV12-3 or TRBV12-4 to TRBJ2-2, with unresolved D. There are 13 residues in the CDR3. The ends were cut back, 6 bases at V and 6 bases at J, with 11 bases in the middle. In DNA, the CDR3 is TGTGCCAGCAGCCCTAGTGGGGCCGGGGAGCTGTTTTTT. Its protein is CASSPSGAGELFF.

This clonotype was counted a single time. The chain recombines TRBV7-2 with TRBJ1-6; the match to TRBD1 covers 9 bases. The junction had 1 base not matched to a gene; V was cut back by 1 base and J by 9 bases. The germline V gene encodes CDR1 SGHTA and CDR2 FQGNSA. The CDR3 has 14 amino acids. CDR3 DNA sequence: TGTGCCAGCAGCTTAGGACAGGGGGTTTCACCCCTCCACTTT. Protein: CASSLGQGVSPLHF.

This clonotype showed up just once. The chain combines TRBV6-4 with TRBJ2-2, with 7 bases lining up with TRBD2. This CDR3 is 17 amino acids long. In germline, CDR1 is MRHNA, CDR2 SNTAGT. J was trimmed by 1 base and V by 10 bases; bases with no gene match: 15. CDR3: CATSRFPGGRNTGELFF. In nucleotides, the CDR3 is TGTGCCACCAGCCGCTTCCCGGGAGGCCGGAACACCGGGGAGCTGTTTTTT.

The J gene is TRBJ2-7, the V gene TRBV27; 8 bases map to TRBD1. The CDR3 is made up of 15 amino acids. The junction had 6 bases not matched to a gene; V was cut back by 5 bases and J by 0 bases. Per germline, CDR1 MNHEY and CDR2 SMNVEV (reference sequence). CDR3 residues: CASSPTGTGSYEQYF. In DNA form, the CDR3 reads TGTGCCAGCAGTCCAACCGGGACAGGCTCCTACGAGCAGTACTTC.

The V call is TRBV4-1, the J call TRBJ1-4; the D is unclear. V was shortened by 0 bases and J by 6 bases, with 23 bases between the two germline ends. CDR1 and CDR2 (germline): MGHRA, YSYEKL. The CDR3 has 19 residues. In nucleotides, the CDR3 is TGCGCCAGCAGCCAAGATATGAGGCAGGTTAGCTCCTACTATGAAAAACTGTTTTTT. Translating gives CASSQDMRQVSSYYEKLFF.

CDR3 amino acids: CASRDGQPQETQYF. CDR3 DNA: TGTGCCAGTAGGGACGGACAGCCCCAAGAGACCCAGTACTTC. This sequence joins TRBV19 and TRBJ2-5; D might be TRBD1 (6 bases). CDR3 length: 14 residues. The V gene's germline CDR1 is LNHDA and CDR2 SQIVND (reference sequence). Trimming took 6 bases from V and 1 from J, leaving 12 bases between them.

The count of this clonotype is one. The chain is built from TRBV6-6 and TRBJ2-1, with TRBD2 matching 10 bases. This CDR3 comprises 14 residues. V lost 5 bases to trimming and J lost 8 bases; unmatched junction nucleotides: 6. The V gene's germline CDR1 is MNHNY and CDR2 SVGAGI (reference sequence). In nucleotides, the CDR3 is TGTGCCAGCAGTCGGAGCGGGGGGGCGGATGAGCAGTTCTTC. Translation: CASSRSGGADEQFF.

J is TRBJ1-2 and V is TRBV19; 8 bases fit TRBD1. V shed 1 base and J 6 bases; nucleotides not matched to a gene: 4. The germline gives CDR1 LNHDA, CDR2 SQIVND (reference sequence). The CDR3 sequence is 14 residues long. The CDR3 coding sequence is TGTGCCAGTAGTATAGGGGACAGGCTAAATGGCTACACCTTC. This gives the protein CASSIGDRLNGYTF. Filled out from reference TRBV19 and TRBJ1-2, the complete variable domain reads DGGITQSPKYLFRKEGQNVTLSCEQNLNHDAMYWYRQDPGQGLRLIYYSQIVNDFQKGDIAEGYSVSREKKESFPLTVTSAQKNPTAFYLCASSIGDRLNGYTFGSGTRLTVV.

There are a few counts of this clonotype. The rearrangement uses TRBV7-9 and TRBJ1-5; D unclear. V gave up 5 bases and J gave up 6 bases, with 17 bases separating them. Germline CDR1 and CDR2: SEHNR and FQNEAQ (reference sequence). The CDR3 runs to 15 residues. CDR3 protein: CASSDATSGGQPQHF. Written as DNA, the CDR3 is TGTGCCAGCAGCGATGCTACCTCCGGCGGTCAGCCCCAGCATTTT.

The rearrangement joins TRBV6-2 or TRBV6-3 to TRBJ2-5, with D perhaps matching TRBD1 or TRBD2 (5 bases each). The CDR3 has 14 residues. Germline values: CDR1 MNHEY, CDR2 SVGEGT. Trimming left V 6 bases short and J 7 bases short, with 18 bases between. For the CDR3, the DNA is TGTGCCAGCAGCCTCCGGGACCGCCTCGGGACCCAGTACTTC. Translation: CASSLRDRLGTQYF.

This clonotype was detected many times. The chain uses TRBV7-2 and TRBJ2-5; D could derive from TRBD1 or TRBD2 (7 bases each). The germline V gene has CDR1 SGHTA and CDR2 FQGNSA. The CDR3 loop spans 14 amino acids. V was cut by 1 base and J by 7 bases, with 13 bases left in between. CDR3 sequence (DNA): TGTGCCAGCAGCTTAGGCAGGGGGGAGGGGACCCAGTACTTC. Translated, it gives CASSLGRGEGTQYF.

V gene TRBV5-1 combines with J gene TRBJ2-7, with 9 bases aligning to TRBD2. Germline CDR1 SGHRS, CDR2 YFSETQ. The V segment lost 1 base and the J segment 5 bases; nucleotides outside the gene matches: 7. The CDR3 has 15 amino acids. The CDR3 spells CASSLFLAGTDEQYF. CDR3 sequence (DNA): TGCGCCAGCAGCTTGTTCCTAGCGGGAACCGACGAGCAGTACTTC. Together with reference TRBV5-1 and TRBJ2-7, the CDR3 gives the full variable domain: KAGVTQTPRYLIKTRGQQVTLSCSPISGHRSVSWYQQTPGQGLQFLFEYFSETQRNKGNFPGRFSGRQFSNSRSEMNVSTLELGDSALYLCASSLFLAGTDEQYFGPGTRLTVT.

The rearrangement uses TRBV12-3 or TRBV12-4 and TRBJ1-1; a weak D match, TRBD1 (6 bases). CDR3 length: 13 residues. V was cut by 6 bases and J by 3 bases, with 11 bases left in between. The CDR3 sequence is CASSGQSYTEAFF. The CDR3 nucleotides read TGTGCCAGCAGCGGACAGTCCTACACTGAAGCTTTCTTT.

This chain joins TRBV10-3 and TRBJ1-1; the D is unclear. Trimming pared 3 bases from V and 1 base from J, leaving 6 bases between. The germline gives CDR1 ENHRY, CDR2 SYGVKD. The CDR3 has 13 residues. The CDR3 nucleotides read TGTGCCATCAGTGACGGGCGGAACACTGAAGCTTTCTTT. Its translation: CAISDGRNTEAFF.

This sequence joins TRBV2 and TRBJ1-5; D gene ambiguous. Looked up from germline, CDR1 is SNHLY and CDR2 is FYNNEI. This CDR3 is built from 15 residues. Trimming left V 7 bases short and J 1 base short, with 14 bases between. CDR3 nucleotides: TGTGCCAGCAAGAGCGAGGACCAAAGCAATCAGCCCCAGCATTTT. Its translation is CASKSEDQSNQPQHF.

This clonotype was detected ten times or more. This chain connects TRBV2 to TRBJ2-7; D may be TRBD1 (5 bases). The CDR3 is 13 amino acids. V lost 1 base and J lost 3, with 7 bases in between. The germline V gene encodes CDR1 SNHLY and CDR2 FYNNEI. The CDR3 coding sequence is TGTGCCAGCAGTGAAGGACAGTACTACGAGCAGTACTTC. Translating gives CASSEGQYYEQYF.

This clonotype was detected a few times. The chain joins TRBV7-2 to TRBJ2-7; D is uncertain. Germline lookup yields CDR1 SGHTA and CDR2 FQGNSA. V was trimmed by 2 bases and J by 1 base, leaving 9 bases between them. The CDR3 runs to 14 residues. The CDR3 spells CASSLQAQSYEQYF. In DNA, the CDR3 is TGTGCCAGCAGCTTACAGGCGCAATCCTACGAGCAGTACTTC.

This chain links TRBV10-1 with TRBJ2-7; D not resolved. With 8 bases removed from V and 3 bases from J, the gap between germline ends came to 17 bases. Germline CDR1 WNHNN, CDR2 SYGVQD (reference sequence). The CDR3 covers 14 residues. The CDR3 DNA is TGCGCCAGCCACGGTGTAACGACAATCTACGAGCAGTACTTC. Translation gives CASHGVTTIYEQYF.

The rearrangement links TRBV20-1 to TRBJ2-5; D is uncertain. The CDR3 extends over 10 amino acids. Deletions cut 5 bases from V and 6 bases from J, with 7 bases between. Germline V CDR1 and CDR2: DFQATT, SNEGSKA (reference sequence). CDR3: CSAPQQTQYF. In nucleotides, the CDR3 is TGCAGTGCTCCCCAGCAGACCCAGTACTTC.

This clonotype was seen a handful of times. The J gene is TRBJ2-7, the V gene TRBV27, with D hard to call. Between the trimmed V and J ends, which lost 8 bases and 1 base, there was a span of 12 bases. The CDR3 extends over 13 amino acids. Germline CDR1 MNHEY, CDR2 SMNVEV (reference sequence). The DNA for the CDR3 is TGTGCCAGCGGTCCCGGACGATCCTACGAGCAGTACTTC. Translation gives CASGPGRSYEQYF.